The following is a TCR beta chain sequence with its context. The protocol was immunoSEQ multiplex PCR, while the TCRdb copy is restricted to in-frame clones and leaves out a portion. The table lists about 300,000 clones, about 91% of them singletons. This record belongs to a study of blood T cell repertoires in COVID-19. Turning to the study itself: Sources were T cells, B-cell-depleted T cells, or PBMCs; the material itself was cDNA or gDNA.

The CDR3 covers 15 residues. V dropped 6 bases and J dropped 4; count of bases not matched to a gene: 12. CDR1 MDHEN and CDR2 SYDVKM come from the germline V gene. This clonotype was obtained from a young woman who had recovered from COVID-19. The sequencing input was peripheral blood. The chain joins TRBV28 to TRBJ2-7, with 7 positions matching TRBD1. The CDR3 region is CASRPTGTAIYEQYF. DNA of the CDR3: TGTGCCAGCAGACCCACCGGGACAGCGATTTACGAGCAGTACTTC.